The 9 T cell receptor beta chains in this list originate from one sample, sequenced in a study of blood T cell repertoires in COVID-19. The method was immunoSEQ multiplex PCR; TCRdb's version includes in-frame clones alone and lacks a portion of them. The sample yields 250,000 to 400,000 clones, approximately 89% seen once. Sequencing input: peripheral blood. The origin of the receptors is a woman in her twenties or thirties with COVID-19, enrolled during active disease.

A few counts support this clone. The genes are TRBV28 and TRBJ1-1; D remains unclear. The CDR3 extends over 15 amino acids. Per germline, CDR1 MDHEN and CDR2 SYDVKM. The germline V and J ends were trimmed by 4 bases and 3 bases, with 15 bases remaining between them. CDR3 residues: CASSSGGEADTEAFF. Written as DNA, the CDR3 is TGTGCCAGCAGTTCAGGTGGGGAGGCGGACACTGAAGCTTTCTTT. Looking up the rest from reference TRBV28 and TRBJ1-1 gives the full variable domain: DVKVTQSSRYLVKRTGEKVFLECVQDMDHENMFWYRQDPGLGLRLIYFSYDVKMKEKGDIPEGYSVSREKKERFSLILESASTNQTSMYLCASSSGGEADTEAFFGQGTRLTVV.

This chain connects TRBV2 to TRBJ1-1; D unclear. V was pared by 4 bases and J by 3 bases, with 12 bases between. From germline, CDR1 is SNHLY and CDR2 FYNNEI. The CDR3 sequence is 14 residues long. The CDR3 is CASSAREGYTEAFF. The CDR3 DNA is TGTGCCAGCAGTGCTAGGGAGGGATACACTGAAGCTTTCTTT.

This chain uses TRBV28 with TRBJ1-2, with 10 bases lining up with TRBD1. Germline lookup yields CDR1 MDHEN and CDR2 SYDVKM. V lost 11 bases and J lost 3; bases outside the gene matches: 12. There are 15 residues in the CDR3. CDR3 sequence reads: CAGGGLDRGYYGYTF. DNA of the CDR3: TGTGCCGGCGGCGGGCTGGACAGGGGGTACTATGGCTACACCTTC.

There are a few counts of this clone. V gene TRBV3-1 (or the pseudogene TRBV3-2) combines with J gene TRBJ1-5, with D maybe TRBD1 (6 bases). From germline, CDR1 is LGHDT and CDR2 YNNKEL (reference sequence). The V and J ends lost 4 bases and 3 bases respectively, with 13 bases between them. The CDR3 totals 15 residues. For the CDR3, the DNA is TGTGCCAGCAGCCTTACACAGGGTTACAATCAGCCCCAGCATTTT. It yields the protein CASSLTQGYNQPQHF.

This chain links TRBV30 with TRBJ2-5; D remains unclear. Trimming removed 5 bases from V and 5 bases from J, with 15 bases in between. The germline V gene has CDR1 GTSNPN and CDR2 SVGIG (reference sequence). This CDR3 has 13 amino acids. CDR3: CAWGLNGGETQYF. DNA of the CDR3: TGTGCCTGGGGCCTTAACGGCGGTGAGACCCAGTACTTC.

The V gene is TRBV7-6, the J gene TRBJ2-3, with D unresolved. CDR1 and CDR2 (germline): SGHVS, FNYEAQ. V lost 5 bases, J lost 1 base, and 4 bases lay in between. The CDR3 length is 12 residues. The CDR3 nucleotides read TGTGCCAGCAGCCCTGGCACAGATACGCAGTATTTT. The encoded protein is CASSPGTDTQYF. Full variable domain (rest looked up from reference TRBV7-6 and TRBJ2-3): GAGVSQSPRYKVTKRGQDVALRCDPISGHVSLYWYRQALGQGPEFLTYFNYEAQQDKSGLPNDRFSAERPEGSISTLTIQRTEQRDSAMYRCASSPGTDTQYFGPGTRLTVL.

The J gene is TRBJ1-2, the V gene TRBV6-5; D unclear. Germline V lookup: CDR1 MNHEY, CDR2 SVGAGI. The CDR3 contains 12 residues. Between the trimmed V and J ends, which lost 6 bases and 0 bases, there was a span of 5 bases. The CDR3 region has the DNA TGTGCCAGCAGAGCCGCTAACTATGGCTACACCTTC. This encodes CASRAANYGYTF.

The chain uses TRBV24-1 and TRBJ2-3, with D perhaps matching TRBD2 (6 bases). V gave up 0 bases and J gave up 7 bases, with 10 bases separating them. This CDR3 is 14 amino acids long. Germline V lookup: CDR1 KGHDR, CDR2 SFDVKD. This CDR3 reads CATSDLGEDHTQYF. The CDR3 nucleotides are TGTGCCACCAGTGATTTGGGGGAGGATCATACGCAGTATTTT.

This clone was observed a single time. This chain connects TRBV2 to TRBJ2-3; the D gene is possibly TRBD2 (6 bases). Trimming shortened V by 6 bases and J by 2 bases, and 12 bases separated the two germline ends. The CDR3 is made up of 14 amino acids. The germline V gene encodes CDR1 SNHLY and CDR2 FYNNEI. CDR3 DNA sequence: TGTGCCAGCAGATGGGACTCCAACACAGATACGCAGTATTTT. Protein product: CASRWDSNTDTQYF.